A selection of T cell receptor beta chains follows, all from one sample in a study of prognosis after radiotherapy for stage I lung cancer. TCRdb reanalysed the multiplex PCR reads using MiXCR and keeps one entry per CDR3 protein. The repertoire holds 9,500 to 14,000 distinct CDR3 sequences, with under 45% as singletons. The material sequenced was PBMCs, taken before or after stereotactic body radiation therapy (not recorded which). The receptors originated from a donor over 45 with non-small cell lung cancer. The conserved cysteine and the conserved F or W are not part of the CDR3 here.

v_call: TRBV2; cdr3_aa: ASRKLAAAATDTQY
v_call: TRBV20-1; cdr3_aa: SARARDRGSQRALKKLF
v_call: TRBV20-1; cdr3_aa: SARDKQGGPSGNTGELF
v_call: TRBV24-1; cdr3_aa: ATSVGSDTQY
v_call: TRBV6-5; cdr3_aa: ASSYGTVQYEQY
v_call: TRBV3-1; cdr3_aa: ASSRSGPSGNEQF
v_call: TRBV11-3; cdr3_aa: ASSFFGRGLHTQY
v_call: TRBV10-3; cdr3_aa: AISGESGRVYQQY
v_call: TRBV24-1; cdr3_aa: ANETGDGELF
v_call: TRBV7-2; cdr3_aa: ASRPLRTRDTQY
v_call: TRBV6-1; cdr3_aa: ASGKPGQSMYEQY
v_call: TRBV9; cdr3_aa: ASSVGASGGTDTQY
v_call: TRBV6-5; cdr3_aa: ASSYSTSGTTGELF
v_call: TRBV7-3; cdr3_aa: ASSPGLSGYGYT
v_call: TRBV2; cdr3_aa: ASSEELAPYNEQF
v_call: TRBV11-3; cdr3_aa: ASSLDRPTDTQY
v_call: TRBV18; cdr3_aa: ASSPQTGQETQY
v_call: TRBV19; cdr3_aa: ASSNTGTGNSPLK
v_call: TRBV5-4; cdr3_aa: ASSLGGASNTEAF
v_call: TRBV6-5; cdr3_aa: ASSYRTFEKLF
v_call: TRBV20-1; cdr3_aa: SARDPLWGDGELF
v_call: TRBV6-1; cdr3_aa: ASSSAGGGTDTQY
v_call: TRBV28; cdr3_aa: ASSFGTSGRYNSYEQY
v_call: TRBV28; cdr3_aa: ASSLPSGLTDTQY
v_call: TRBV6-1; cdr3_aa: ASSHGTSGGAEQF
v_call: TRBV20-1; cdr3_aa: SARDASGHFTYNEQF
v_call: TRBV7-9; cdr3_aa: ASSLVGTAGNTIY
v_call: TRBV28; cdr3_aa: ASSLPDRGHNQPQH
v_call: TRBV10-3; cdr3_aa: AISEQGPYRNTGELF
v_call: TRBV4-1; cdr3_aa: ASSQAIQEVGYT
v_call: TRBV18; cdr3_aa: ASSPGTGFETQY
v_call: TRBV27; cdr3_aa: ASIPSAGAQTYNEQF
v_call: TRBV18; cdr3_aa: ASSRGGSEQY
v_call: TRBV2; cdr3_aa: ASTPGTACADTQY
v_call: TRBV5-1; cdr3_aa: ASSLVADSYNEQF
v_call: TRBV6-1; cdr3_aa: ASGDGGGIQETQY
v_call: TRBV7-6; cdr3_aa: ASSLGPQGYGNTIY
v_call: TRBV15; cdr3_aa: ATTVASGAGGQF
v_call: TRBV7-3; cdr3_aa: ASSSSSGGVQETQY
v_call: TRBV30; cdr3_aa: AWDTRHSSTDTQY
v_call: TRBV19; cdr3_aa: ASLLGGTGANVLT
v_call: TRBV7-2; cdr3_aa: LSSRGDRAYGYT
v_call: TRBV5-4; cdr3_aa: ASSLGQGYSEQF
v_call: TRBV28; cdr3_aa: ASKGPTSGILFGGEQF
v_call: TRBV28; cdr3_aa: ASASGYEQY
v_call: TRBV3-1; cdr3_aa: ASSPRVKWGGWSDTQY
v_call: TRBV12-3/TRBV12-4; cdr3_aa: ASRKVRGLVNTDTKY
v_call: TRBV5-1; cdr3_aa: ASSSLAGGTDTQY
v_call: TRBV20-1; cdr3_aa: SASLGYSTDTQY
v_call: TRBV6-4; cdr3_aa: ARPEGVVERASGRTGEAGNTIY
v_call: TRBV7-3; cdr3_aa: ASSTRQNTEAF
v_call: TRBV5-5; cdr3_aa: ASSPGHRTDTQY
v_call: TRBV7-6; cdr3_aa: ASSLGRDQPQH
v_call: TRBV10-3; cdr3_aa: AISGESGRVYEQY
v_call: TRBV19; cdr3_aa: ASSMIRNYGYT